The sequence of this T cell receptor beta chain was determined in a study of OX40 agonist ivuxolimab in advanced cancers. V was pared by 5 bases and J by 4 bases, with 9 bases of the junction left unmatched. Germline-derived CDR1 and CDR2 are MDHEN and SYDVKM. The CDR3 loop spans 16 amino acids. The repertoire was sequenced with immunoSEQ multiplex PCR; TCRdb's copy has only in-frame clones and lacks some. The data contain roughly 58,000 clones, approximately 80% of them singletons. This specimen was CD4+ or CD8+ T cells sorted from blood, taken in a trial of the OX40 agonist ivuxolimab. This chain joins TRBV28 and TRBJ2-3; 10 bases match TRBD1. This TCR came from an adult with an advanced solid tumor such as melanoma, head and neck, liver or kidney cancer. The chain's CDR3 is CASSNPLGQGADTQYF. CDR3 DNA: TGTGCCAGCAGTAATCCACTAGGACAGGGGGCAGATACGCAGTATTTT.